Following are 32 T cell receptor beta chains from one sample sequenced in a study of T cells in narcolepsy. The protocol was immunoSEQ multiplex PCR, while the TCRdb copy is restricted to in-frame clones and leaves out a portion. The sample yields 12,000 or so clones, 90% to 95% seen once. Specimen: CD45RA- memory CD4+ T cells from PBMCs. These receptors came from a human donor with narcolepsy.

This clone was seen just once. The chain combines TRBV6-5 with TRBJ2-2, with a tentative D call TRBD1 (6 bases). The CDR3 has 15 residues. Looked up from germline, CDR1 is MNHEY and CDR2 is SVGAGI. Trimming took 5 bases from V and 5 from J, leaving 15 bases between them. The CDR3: CASSPPGTLTGELFF. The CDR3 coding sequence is TGTGCCAGCAGTCCCCCCGGGACACTTACCGGGGAGCTGTTTTTT.

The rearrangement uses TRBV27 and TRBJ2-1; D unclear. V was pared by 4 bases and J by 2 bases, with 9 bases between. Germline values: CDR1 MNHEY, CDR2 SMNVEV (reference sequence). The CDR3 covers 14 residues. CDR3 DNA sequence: TGTGCCAGCAGTTCCCCTGGGGCCTACAATGAGCAGTTCTTC. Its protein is CASSSPGAYNEQFF.

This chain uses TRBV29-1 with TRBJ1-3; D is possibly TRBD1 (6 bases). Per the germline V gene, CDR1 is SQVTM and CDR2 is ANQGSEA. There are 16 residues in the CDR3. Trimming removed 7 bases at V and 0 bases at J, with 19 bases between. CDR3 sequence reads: CSATKGRGGSGNTIYF. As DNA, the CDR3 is TGCAGCGCCACTAAGGGAAGGGGGGGCTCTGGAAACACCATATATTTT.

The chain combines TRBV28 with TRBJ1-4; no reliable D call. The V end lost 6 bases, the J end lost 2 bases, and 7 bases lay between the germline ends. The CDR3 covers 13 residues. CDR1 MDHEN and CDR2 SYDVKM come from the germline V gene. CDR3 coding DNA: TGTGCCAGCAGGGGCAGCACTAATGAAAAACTGTTTTTT. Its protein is CASRGSTNEKLFF.

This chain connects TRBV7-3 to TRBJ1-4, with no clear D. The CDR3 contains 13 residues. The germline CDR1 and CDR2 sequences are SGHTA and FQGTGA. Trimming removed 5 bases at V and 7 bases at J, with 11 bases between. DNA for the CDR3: TGTGCCAGCAGCCTCGGTGGGAGTGAAAAACTGTTTTTT. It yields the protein CASSLGGSEKLFF.

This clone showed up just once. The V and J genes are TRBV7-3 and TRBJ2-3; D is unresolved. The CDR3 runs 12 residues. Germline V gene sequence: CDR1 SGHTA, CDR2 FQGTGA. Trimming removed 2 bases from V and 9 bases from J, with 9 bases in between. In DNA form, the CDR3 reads TGTGCCAGCAGCTTACTGGAAAAGACGCAGTATTTT. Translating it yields CASSLLEKTQYF.

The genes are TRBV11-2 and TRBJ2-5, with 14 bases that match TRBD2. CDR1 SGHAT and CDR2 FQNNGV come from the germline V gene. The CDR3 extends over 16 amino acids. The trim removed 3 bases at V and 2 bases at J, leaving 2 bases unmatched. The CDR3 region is CASSLGTSGGQETQYF. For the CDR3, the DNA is TGTGCCAGCAGCTTGGGGACTAGCGGGGGACAAGAGACCCAGTACTTC.

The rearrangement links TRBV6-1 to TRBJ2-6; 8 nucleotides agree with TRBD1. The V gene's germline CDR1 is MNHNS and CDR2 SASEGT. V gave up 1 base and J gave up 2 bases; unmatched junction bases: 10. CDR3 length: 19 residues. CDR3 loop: CASSEEIRTGLPGANVLTF. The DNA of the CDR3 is TGTGCCAGCAGTGAAGAGATAAGGACAGGGCTGCCTGGGGCCAACGTCCTGACTTTC.

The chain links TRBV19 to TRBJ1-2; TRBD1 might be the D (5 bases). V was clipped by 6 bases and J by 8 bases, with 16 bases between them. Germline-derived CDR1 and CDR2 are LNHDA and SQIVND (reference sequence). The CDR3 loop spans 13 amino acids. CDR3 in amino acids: CASRRQGPGGYTF. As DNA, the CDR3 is TGTGCCAGTAGACGTCAGGGCCCTGGCGGCTACACCTTC.

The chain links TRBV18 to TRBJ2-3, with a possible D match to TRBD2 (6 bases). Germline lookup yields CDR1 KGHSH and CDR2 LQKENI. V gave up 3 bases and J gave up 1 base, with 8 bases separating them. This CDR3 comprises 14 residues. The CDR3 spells CASSPASGTDTQYF. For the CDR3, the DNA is TGTGCCAGCTCACCGGCTAGCGGCACAGATACGCAGTATTTT.

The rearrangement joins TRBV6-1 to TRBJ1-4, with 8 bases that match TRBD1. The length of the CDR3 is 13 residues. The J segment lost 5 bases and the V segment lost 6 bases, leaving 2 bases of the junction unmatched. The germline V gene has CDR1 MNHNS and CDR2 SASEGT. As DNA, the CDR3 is TGTGCCAGCAGGAGACAGGGGAATGAAAAACTGTTTTTT. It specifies CASRRQGNEKLFF.

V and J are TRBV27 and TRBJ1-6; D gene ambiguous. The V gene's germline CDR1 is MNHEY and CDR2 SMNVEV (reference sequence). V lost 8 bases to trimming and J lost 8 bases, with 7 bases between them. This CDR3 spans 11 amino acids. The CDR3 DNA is TGTGCCAGCGGAGAGTATTCACCCCTCCACTTT. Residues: CASGEYSPLHF.

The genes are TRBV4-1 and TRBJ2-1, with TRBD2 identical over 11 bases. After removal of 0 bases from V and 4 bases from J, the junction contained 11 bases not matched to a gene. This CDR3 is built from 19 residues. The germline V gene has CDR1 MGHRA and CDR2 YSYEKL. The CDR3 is CASSQDRSGLAVRYNEQFF. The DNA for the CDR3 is TGCGCCAGCAGCCAAGATAGATCGGGACTAGCGGTTCGGTACAATGAGCAGTTCTTC.

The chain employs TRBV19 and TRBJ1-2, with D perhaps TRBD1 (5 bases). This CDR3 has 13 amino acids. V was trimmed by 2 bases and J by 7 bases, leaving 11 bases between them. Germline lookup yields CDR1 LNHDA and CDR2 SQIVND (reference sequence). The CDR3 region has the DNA TGTGCCAGTAGTATACAGGGTCGAAGTGGCTACACCTTC. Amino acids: CASSIQGRSGYTF.

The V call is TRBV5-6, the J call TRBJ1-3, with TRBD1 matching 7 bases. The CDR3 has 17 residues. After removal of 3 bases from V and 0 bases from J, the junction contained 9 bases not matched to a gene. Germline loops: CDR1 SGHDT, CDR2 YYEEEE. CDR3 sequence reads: CASSSSGGGFSGNTIYF. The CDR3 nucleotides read TGTGCCAGCAGCTCCTCGGGAGGGGGCTTCTCTGGAAACACCATATATTTT. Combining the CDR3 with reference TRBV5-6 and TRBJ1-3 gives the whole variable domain DAGVTQSPTHLIKTRGQQVTLRCSPKSGHDTVSWYQQALGQGPQFIFQYYEEEERQRGNFPDRFSGHQFPNYSSELNVNALLLGDSALYLCASSSSGGGFSGNTIYFGEGSWLTVV.

The CDR3 spells CASSYGTGGYGYTF. CDR3 coding DNA: TGCGCCAGCAGCTACGGGACAGGGGGCTATGGCTACACCTTC. This rearrangement joins TRBV5-1 to TRBJ1-2, with 11 positions matching TRBD1. The length of the CDR3 is 14 residues. V trimming: 3 bases; J trimming: 4 bases; junction bases outside the gene matches: 2. CDR1 and CDR2 from the germline V gene are SGHRS and YFSETQ.

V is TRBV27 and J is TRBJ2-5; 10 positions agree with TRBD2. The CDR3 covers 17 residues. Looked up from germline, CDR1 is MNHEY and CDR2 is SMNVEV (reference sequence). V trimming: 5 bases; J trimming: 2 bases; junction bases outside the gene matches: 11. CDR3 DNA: TGTGCCAGCAGTCTCCGCTGGACTAGCGGCAGACAAGAGACCCAGTACTTC. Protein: CASSLRWTSGRQETQYF.

CDR3 coding DNA: TGTGCCAGCAGCTTAAGGCAGGACGGAGAACCCCTCCACTTT. This gives the protein CASSLRQDGEPLHF. The V and J genes are TRBV7-6 and TRBJ1-6; D unresolved. CDR1 SGHVS and CDR2 FNYEAQ come from the germline V gene. The CDR3 length is 14 residues. V shed 2 bases and J shed 12 bases, with 14 bases lying between them.

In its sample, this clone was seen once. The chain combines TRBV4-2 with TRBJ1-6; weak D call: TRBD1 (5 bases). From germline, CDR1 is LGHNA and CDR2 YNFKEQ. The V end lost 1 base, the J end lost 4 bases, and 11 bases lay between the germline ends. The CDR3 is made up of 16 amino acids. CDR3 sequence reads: CASSQVLAGYNSPLHF. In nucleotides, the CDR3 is TGTGCCAGCAGCCAAGTGCTGGCAGGGTATAATTCACCCCTCCACTTT.

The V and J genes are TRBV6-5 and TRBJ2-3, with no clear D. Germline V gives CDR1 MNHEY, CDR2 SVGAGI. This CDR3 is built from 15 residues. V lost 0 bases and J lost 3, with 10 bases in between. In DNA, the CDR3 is TGTGCCAGCAGTTACTCGACGGGCCAGACAGATACGCAGTATTTT. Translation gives CASSYSTGQTDTQYF.

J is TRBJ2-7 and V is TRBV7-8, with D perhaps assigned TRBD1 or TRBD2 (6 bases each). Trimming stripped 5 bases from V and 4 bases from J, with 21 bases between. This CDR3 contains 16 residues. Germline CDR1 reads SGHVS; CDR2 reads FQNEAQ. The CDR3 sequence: CASSTTGGLAFYEQYF. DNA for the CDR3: TGTGCCAGCAGCACGACCGGGGGCCTTGCTTTTTACGAGCAGTACTTC.

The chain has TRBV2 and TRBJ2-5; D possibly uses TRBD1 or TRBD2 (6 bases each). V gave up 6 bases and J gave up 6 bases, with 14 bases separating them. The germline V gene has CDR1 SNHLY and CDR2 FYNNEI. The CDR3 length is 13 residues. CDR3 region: CASSEGGRKTQYF. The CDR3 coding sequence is TGTGCCAGCAGCGAGGGGGGTAGGAAGACCCAGTACTTC.

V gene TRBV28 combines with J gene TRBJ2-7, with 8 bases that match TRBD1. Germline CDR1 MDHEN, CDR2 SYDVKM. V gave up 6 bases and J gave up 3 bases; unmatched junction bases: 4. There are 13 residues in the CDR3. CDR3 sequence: CASRSGQGYEQYF. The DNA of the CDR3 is TGTGCCAGCAGAAGCGGACAGGGCTACGAGCAGTACTTC.

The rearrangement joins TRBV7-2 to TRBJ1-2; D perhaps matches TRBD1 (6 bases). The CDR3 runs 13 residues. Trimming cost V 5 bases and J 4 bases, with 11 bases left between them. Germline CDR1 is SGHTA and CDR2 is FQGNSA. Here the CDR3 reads CASSPQGFYGYTF. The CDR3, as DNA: TGTGCCAGCAGCCCACAGGGATTCTATGGCTACACCTTC.

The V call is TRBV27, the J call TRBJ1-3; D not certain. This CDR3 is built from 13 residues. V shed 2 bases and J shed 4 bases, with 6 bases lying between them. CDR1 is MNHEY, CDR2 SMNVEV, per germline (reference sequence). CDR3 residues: CASSLRGGNTIYF. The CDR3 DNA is TGTGCCAGCAGTTTACGAGGGGGAAACACCATATATTTT.

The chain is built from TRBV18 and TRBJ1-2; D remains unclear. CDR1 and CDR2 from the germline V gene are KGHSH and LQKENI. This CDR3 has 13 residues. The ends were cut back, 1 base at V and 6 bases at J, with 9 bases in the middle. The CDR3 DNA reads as TGTGCCAGCTCACCACGGGAGGGCGATGGCTACACCTTC. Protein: CASSPREGDGYTF.

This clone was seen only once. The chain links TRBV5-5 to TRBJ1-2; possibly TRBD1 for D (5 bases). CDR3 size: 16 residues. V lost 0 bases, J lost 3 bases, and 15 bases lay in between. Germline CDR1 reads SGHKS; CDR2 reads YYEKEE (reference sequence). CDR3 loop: CASSLGSWGVDYGYTF. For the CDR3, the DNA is TGTGCCAGCAGCTTGGGCTCATGGGGGGTCGACTATGGCTACACCTTC.

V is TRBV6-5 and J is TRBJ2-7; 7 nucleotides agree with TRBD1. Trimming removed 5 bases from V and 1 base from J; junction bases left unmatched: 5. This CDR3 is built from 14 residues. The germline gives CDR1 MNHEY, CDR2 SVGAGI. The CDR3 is CASSADRWSYEQYF. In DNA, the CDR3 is TGTGCCAGCAGTGCGGACAGGTGGTCCTACGAGCAGTACTTC.

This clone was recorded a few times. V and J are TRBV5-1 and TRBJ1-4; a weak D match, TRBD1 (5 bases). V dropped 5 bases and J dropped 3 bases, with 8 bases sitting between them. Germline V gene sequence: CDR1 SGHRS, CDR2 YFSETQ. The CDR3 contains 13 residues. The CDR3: CASSGTANEKLFF. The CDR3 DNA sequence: TGCGCCAGCAGTGGGACTGCTAATGAAAAACTGTTTTTT.

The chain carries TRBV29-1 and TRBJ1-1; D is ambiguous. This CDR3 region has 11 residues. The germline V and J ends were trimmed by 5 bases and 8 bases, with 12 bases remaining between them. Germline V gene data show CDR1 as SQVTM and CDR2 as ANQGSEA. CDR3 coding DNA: TGCAGCGTTTCATATGGGCAAGAAGCTTTCTTT. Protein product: CSVSYGQEAFF.

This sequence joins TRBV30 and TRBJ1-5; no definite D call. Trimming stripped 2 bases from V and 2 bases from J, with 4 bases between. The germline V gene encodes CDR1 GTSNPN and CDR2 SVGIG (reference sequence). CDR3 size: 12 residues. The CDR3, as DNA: TGTGCCTGGAGTCTGGGCAATCAGCCCCAGCATTTT. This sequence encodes CAWSLGNQPQHF.

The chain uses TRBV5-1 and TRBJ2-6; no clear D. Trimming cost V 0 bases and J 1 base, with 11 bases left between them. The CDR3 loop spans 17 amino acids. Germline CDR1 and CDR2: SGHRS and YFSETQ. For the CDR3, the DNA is TGCGCCAGCAGCTTGGGCGCACACCTTTCTGGGGCCAACGTCCTGACTTTC. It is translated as CASSLGAHLSGANVLTF.